Presented here are 24 T cell receptor beta chains from one specimen sequenced in a study of regulatory T cells in long-lasting Graves disease. Regarding time point: persistent/refractory GD, antithyroid drugs over 5 years with positive TRAb. From PBMCs, RNA was extracted and then used to make the TCR library. To make TCR beta libraries, researchers used iRepertoire HTBI primers and Arm-PCR of CDR3 regions. TCRdb reanalysed the multiplex PCR reads using MiXCR and keeps one entry per CDR3 protein. The sample has about 470,000 distinct CDR3 sequences, 20% to 25% seen once. The specimen was peripheral blood mononuclear cells (PBMCs), collected when the disease was refractory, from a patient treated with antithyroid drugs. The receptors originated from a female donor with Graves disease.

This clonotype came up a few times. The chain has TRBV2 and TRBJ1-5, with a weak D call TRBD1 (5 bases). Trimming shortened V by 3 bases and J by 9 bases, and 12 bases separated the two germline ends. The CDR3 totals 13 residues. Germline loops: CDR1 SNHLY, CDR2 FYNNEI. The chain's CDR3 is CASSDDSVWPQHF. Here the CDR3 DNA reads TGTGCCAGCAGTGATGACAGCGTGTGGCCCCAGCATTTT.

This clonotype was found many times. The rearrangement joins TRBV6-2 or TRBV6-3 to TRBJ2-7, with D possibly being TRBD1 (6 bases). Germline CDR1 reads MNHEY; CDR2 reads SVGEGT. Trimming removed 2 bases from V and 4 bases from J, with 12 bases in between. CDR3 length equals 14 residues. CDR3 sequence reads: CASSYDSGAYEQYF. In DNA form, the CDR3 reads TGTGCCAGCAGTTACGATTCAGGGGCTTACGAGCAGTACTTC.

Regarding this clonotype: A read error is possible here, since a much larger clone lies one base away. The chain carries TRBV28 and TRBJ1-4; D is possibly TRBD1 (5 bases). The V gene's germline CDR1 is MDHEN and CDR2 SYDVKM. Between the trimmed V and J ends, which lost 7 bases and 10 bases, there was a span of 22 bases. This CDR3 contains 15 residues. The CDR3: CASTNQDTTRGKLFF. The CDR3 DNA reads as TGTGCCAGCACCAACCAGGACACAACACGAGGAAAACTGTTTTTT.

This clonotype was observed a few times. The chain links TRBV7-9 to TRBJ1-1; D gene unclear. V lost 4 bases and J 6 bases, leaving 12 bases between the germline ends. From germline, CDR1 is SEHNR and CDR2 FQNEAQ (reference sequence). The CDR3 has 13 amino acids. The CDR3 DNA reads TGTGCCAGCAGCTCCCGAGGGAGGGCTGAAGCTTTCTTT. Translated: CASSSRGRAEAFF.

The table lists this clonotype with many counts. The rearrangement uses TRBV5-1 and TRBJ2-4; 10 positions agree with TRBD1. V lost 4 bases to trimming and J lost 9 bases; unmatched junction nucleotides: 7. This CDR3 has 14 amino acids. The V gene's germline CDR1 is SGHRS and CDR2 YFSETQ. The CDR3 bases are TGCGCCAGCAGCCAAGGGACAGGGGAGACCATTCAGTACTTC. Translated, it gives CASSQGTGETIQYF. The entire variable domain, with the rest obtained from reference TRBV5-1 and TRBJ2-4, is as follows: KAGVTQTPRYLIKTRGQQVTLSCSPISGHRSVSWYQQTPGQGLQFLFEYFSETQRNKGNFPGRFSGRQFSNSRSEMNVSTLELGDSALYLCASSQGTGETIQYFGAGTRLSVL.

This clonotype turned up a few times. This chain connects TRBV6-2 or TRBV6-3 to TRBJ2-7; 9 nucleotides line up with TRBD1. CDR3 size: 13 residues. After removal of 9 bases from V and 12 bases from J, the junction contained 15 bases not matched to a gene. Germline CDR1 reads MNHEY; CDR2 reads SVGEGT. The CDR3 DNA reads as TGTGCCAGTGAACAGGGGGCTAGAATGTTGTGGTACTTC. Translation gives CASEQGARMLWYF.

This clonotype was counted at least ten times. This chain uses TRBV28 with TRBJ2-5; 13 bases are shared with TRBD2. Looked up from germline, CDR1 is MDHEN and CDR2 is SYDVKM. The CDR3 has 18 residues. V shed 3 bases, J shed 5 bases, and the junction held 12 bases outside the gene matches. CDR3: CASSLTTTSGRRSETQYF. DNA for the CDR3: TGTGCCAGCAGTTTGACGACGACTAGCGGGAGGAGAAGCGAGACCCAGTACTTC.

This clonotype was counted only a few times. The chain has TRBV20-1 and TRBJ1-1, with 10 bases identical to TRBD1. Losses at the gene ends were 2 bases for V and 5 bases for J; bases not matched to a gene: 17. Per germline, CDR1 DFQATT and CDR2 SNEGSKA (reference sequence). This CDR3 contains 18 residues. CDR3 DNA sequence: TGCAGTGCTAGACCTCTCTCGGATACGGGACAGGGGAGGACTGAAGCTTTCTTT. Its translation is CSARPLSDTGQGRTEAFF.

The V call is TRBV28, the J call TRBJ2-3; 10 bases align to TRBD2. Germline V gene sequence: CDR1 MDHEN, CDR2 SYDVKM. J gave up 4 bases and V 6 bases, and 7 bases lay outside the gene matches. The CDR3 sequence is 15 residues long. The CDR3 coding sequence is TGTGCCAGCAGATCCAGCGGGGGGGCCGCAGATACGCAGTATTTT. Translation: CASRSSGGAADTQYF.

This clonotype was counted many times. The chain links TRBV28 to TRBJ2-7, with D uncertain. In germline, CDR1 is MDHEN, CDR2 SYDVKM. The CDR3 has 13 residues. V lost 3 bases, J lost 9 bases, and 15 bases lay in between. CDR3 coding DNA: TGTGCCAGCAGTTTGGCACCCGACAAGGGGCAGTACTTC. It codes for CASSLAPDKGQYF.

For the CDR3, the DNA is TGTGCCAGCAGCCATGGCACTGAAGCTTTCTTT. This sequence encodes CASSHGTEAFF. The chain is built from TRBV5-6 and TRBJ1-1, with no clear D. V dropped 4 bases and J dropped 4 bases, with 5 bases sitting between them. CDR3 length: 11 residues. Germline V gives CDR1 SGHDT, CDR2 YYEEEE.

The chain employs TRBV19 and TRBJ1-3; no firm D call. Germline CDR1 reads LNHDA; CDR2 reads SQIVND (reference sequence). The CDR3 covers 16 residues. Trimming cost V 1 base and J 2 bases, with 12 bases left between them. The CDR3 sequence: CASSIGAVMAGNTIYF. The CDR3 coding sequence is TGTGCCAGTAGTATAGGGGCGGTAATGGCTGGAAACACCATATATTTT.

The rearrangement uses TRBV19 and TRBJ1-2; no clear D. Trimming shortened V by 1 base and J by 1 base, and 4 bases separated the two germline ends. The V gene's germline CDR1 is LNHDA and CDR2 SQIVND (reference sequence). CDR3 length: 13 residues. CDR3 residues: CASSIGLNYGYTF. CDR3 in DNA: TGTGCCAGTAGTATAGGACTTAACTATGGCTACACCTTC.

The rearrangement links TRBV11-3 to TRBJ1-6; 7 bases fit TRBD1. V was clipped by 5 bases and J by 0 bases; unmatched bases: 13. Germline assignment: CDR1 SGHNT and CDR2 YENEEA. The CDR3 has 19 residues. For the CDR3, the DNA is TGTGCCAGCAGCCCTAGCGGAGGGGGCAAGGGCTCCTATAATTCACCCCTCCACTTT. It is translated as CASSPSGGGKGSYNSPLHF.

This clonotype was detected ten times or more. The chain is built from TRBV2 and TRBJ2-7; 8 nucleotides match TRBD1. Germline lookup yields CDR1 SNHLY and CDR2 FYNNEI. The junction had 5 bases not matched to a gene; V was cut back by 7 bases and J by 0 bases. The CDR3 is 14 residues long. CDR3: CASKDRETSYEQYF. In nucleotides, the CDR3 is TGTGCCAGCAAGGACAGGGAGACCTCCTACGAGCAGTACTTC.

Worth noting for this clonotype: A much more abundant neighbour one base away suggests this may be a read error. This chain links TRBV12-3 or TRBV12-4 with TRBJ1-2; D uncertain. V lost 5 bases, J lost 2 bases, and 18 bases lay in between. CDR3 length: 16 residues. The CDR3 DNA is TGTGCCAGCAGTCCCCCGTCTGTAGGAAGCAACTATGGCTACACCTTC. Its protein product is CASSPPSVGSNYGYTF.

With respect to this clonotype: One end of the junction does not line up with germline, which may come from a read error. This rearrangement joins TRBV12-5 to TRBJ2-7; 11 positions agree with TRBD2. Per the germline V gene, CDR1 is LGHNT and CDR2 is FRNRAP. This CDR3 comprises 17 residues. CDR3 in DNA: TGTGCCAGTGGTTTGTCACGGGGGACTAGCGGATCCTACGAGCATTACTTC. Its translation: CASGLSRGTSGSYEHYF.

This clonotype was recorded many times. This chain uses TRBV6-1 with TRBJ2-7, with a tentative D call TRBD1 (5 bases). Germline V gene sequence: CDR1 MNHNS, CDR2 SASEGT. CDR3 length equals 11 residues. V was cut by 9 bases and J by 4 bases, with 10 bases left in between. In DNA form, the CDR3 reads TGTGCCAGTACCAACAGGTACGAGCAGTACTTC. Amino acid sequence: CASTNRYEQYF.

This clonotype was seen just once. V usage is TRBV5-1 and J usage is TRBJ2-3, with 16 bases identical to TRBD2. The ends lost 3 bases at V and 4 bases at J; junction bases unmatched: 5. Germline CDR1 is SGHRS and CDR2 is YFSETQ. The CDR3 consists of 17 residues. CDR3 nucleotide sequence: TGCGCCAGCAGCTCCGGGACTAGCGGGGGGGCCGCAGATACGCAGTATTTT. This sequence encodes CASSSGTSGGAADTQYF.

Details on this clonotype: A much larger clone is a single base away; this may be a read error. The chain employs TRBV7-3 and TRBJ2-5; weak D call: TRBD1 (6 bases). Germline assignment: CDR1 SGHTA and CDR2 FQGTGA. This CDR3 contains 13 residues. The CDR3 loop reads CASSSTGSETQHF. CDR3 DNA: TGTGCCAGCAGCTCGACAGGTTCCGAGACCCAGCACTTC.

The table lists this clonotype with many counts. This CDR3 reads CASSEGAGVWGNQPQHF. CDR3 coding DNA: TGTGCCAGCAGCGAGGGGGCAGGGGTGTGGGGGAATCAGCCCCAGCATTTT. The V gene is TRBV7-8, the J gene TRBJ1-5, with TRBD1 matching over 7 bases. J lost 4 bases, V lost 5 bases, and 14 bases had no gene match. The CDR3 loop spans 17 amino acids. Germline V gives CDR1 SGHVS, CDR2 FQNEAQ.

This clonotype was observed at least ten times. The gene calls are TRBV28 and TRBJ2-7; D might be TRBD2 (6 bases). CDR3 length equals 12 residues. The V gene lost 2 bases and the J gene lost 6 bases, with 8 bases spanning the gap. Germline loops: CDR1 MDHEN, CDR2 SYDVKM. The CDR3 is CASSLMRGEQYF. Here the CDR3 DNA reads TGTGCCAGCAGTTTAATGCGGGGCGAGCAGTACTTC. Filled out from reference TRBV28 and TRBJ2-7, the complete variable domain reads DVKVTQSSRYLVKRTGEKVFLECVQDMDHENMFWYRQDPGLGLRLIYFSYDVKMKEKGDIPEGYSVSREKKERFSLILESASTNQTSMYLCASSLMRGEQYFGPGTRLTVT.

In this sample, this clonotype turned up many times. The rearrangement links TRBV7-2 to TRBJ2-2, with D possibly TRBD2 on 6 matching bases. Germline V gene data show CDR1 as SGHTA and CDR2 as FQGNSA. CDR3 size: 18 residues. Trimming removed 1 base from V and 2 bases from J, with 17 bases in between. CDR3: CASSLEHLMGGNTGELFF. CDR3 coding DNA: TGTGCCAGCAGCTTAGAGCATCTAATGGGGGGAAACACCGGGGAGCTGTTTTTT.

This clonotype has ten or more counts. The chain joins TRBV6-2 or TRBV6-3 to TRBJ1-3; TRBD1 is a possible D gene (6 bases). V lost 0 bases and J lost 2, with 14 bases in between. The CDR3 runs 17 residues. Germline values: CDR1 MNHEY, CDR2 SVGEGT. CDR3 in amino acids: CASSYSKLQGPGNTIYF. The CDR3 bases are TGTGCCAGCAGTTACTCGAAACTACAGGGACCTGGAAACACCATATATTTT.